These 32 T cell receptor beta chains originate from one sample sequenced in a study of T cells in localized non-small cell lung cancer. TCRdb keeps only in-frame clones here, not all; method: immunoSEQ multiplex PCR. The table shows tens of thousands of clones, with around 83% occurring only once. The sample was PBMCs, taken before any cancer treatment. The receptors were gathered from a man between 40 and 70 years old with stage II lung adenocarcinoma.

The chain has TRBV7-9 and TRBJ2-7; D ambiguous. Trimming took 5 bases from V and 9 from J, leaving 20 bases between them. Germline CDR1 is SEHNR and CDR2 is FQNEAQ (reference sequence). The CDR3 is made up of 14 amino acids. The CDR3 sequence is CASSTSSGEARQYF. The CDR3 DNA reads as TGTGCCAGCAGCACCAGTTCTGGCGAAGCCCGGCAGTACTTC.

This chain uses TRBV7-2 with TRBJ2-3; TRBD2 aligns across 7 bases. CDR1 and CDR2 (germline): SGHTA, FQGNSA. With 3 bases clipped from V and 4 bases from J, the junction kept 7 bases outside the gene matches. The CDR3 runs to 15 residues. CDR3 residues: CASSFRAGVSDTQYF. CDR3 nucleotides: TGTGCCAGCAGCTTTAGGGCGGGAGTGTCAGATACGCAGTATTTT. Complete variable domain (other parts from reference TRBV7-2 and TRBJ2-3): GAGVSQSPSNKVTEKGKDVELRCDPISGHTALYWYRQSLGQGLEFLIYFQGNSAPDKSGLPSDRFSAERTGGSVSTLTIQRTQQEDSAVYLCASSFRAGVSDTQYFGPGTRLTVL.

The rearrangement links TRBV7-9 to TRBJ1-5, with D possibly being TRBD1 (6 bases). Germline lookup yields CDR1 SEHNR and CDR2 FQNEAQ (reference sequence). The CDR3 runs to 15 residues. Deletions cut 1 base from V and 6 bases from J, with 13 bases between. The CDR3 region has the DNA TGTGCCAGCAGCTTAGTTGGGGGGCCGGGTCAGCCCCAGCATTTT. Residues: CASSLVGGPGQPQHF.

The V call is TRBV27, the J call TRBJ2-7; D tentatively fits TRBD1 or TRBD2 (5 bases each). The CDR3 runs 14 residues. Trimming took off 3 bases at V and 4 bases at J, with 13 bases between the two ends. Per germline, CDR1 MNHEY and CDR2 SMNVEV (reference sequence). The CDR3 loop is CASSFQGTDYEQYF. CDR3 bases: TGTGCCAGCAGTTTCCAAGGGACGGATTACGAGCAGTACTTC.

The chain couples TRBV7-9 to TRBJ2-2; 7 positions match TRBD1. J gave up 4 bases and V 7 bases, and 9 bases lay outside the gene matches. From germline, CDR1 is SEHNR and CDR2 FQNEAQ (reference sequence). The CDR3 length is 15 residues. CDR3 DNA sequence: TGTGCCAGCATTCTCACAGGGGCGGGCACCGGGGAGCTGTTTTTT. Translating it yields CASILTGAGTGELFF.

This clone showed up just a few times. The chain joins TRBV7-6 to TRBJ1-1; 7 nucleotides line up with TRBD1. Trimming cost V 5 bases and J 4 bases; bases outside gene matches: 4. Germline CDR1 SGHVS, CDR2 FNYEAQ. The CDR3 totals 13 residues. CDR3 in DNA: TGTGCCAGCAGCATCAACAGGGGCACTGAAGCTTTCTTT. Protein product: CASSINRGTEAFF. Based on the CDR3 plus reference TRBV7-6 and TRBJ1-1, the full variable domain is GAGVSQSPRYKVTKRGQDVALRCDPISGHVSLYWYRQALGQGPEFLTYFNYEAQQDKSGLPNDRFSAERPEGSISTLTIQRTEQRDSAMYRCASSINRGTEAFFGQGTRLTVV.

The chain combines TRBV19 with TRBJ1-5, with D unclear. Germline V CDR1 and CDR2: LNHDA, SQIVND (reference sequence). CDR3 length: 13 amino acids. Trimming removed 7 bases from V and 0 bases from J, with 7 bases in between. CDR3 DNA: TGTGCCAGTATGGGCTATAGCAATCAGCCCCAGCATTTT. Its translation is CASMGYSNQPQHF. Based on the CDR3 plus reference TRBV19 and TRBJ1-5, the full variable domain is DGGITQSPKYLFRKEGQNVTLSCEQNLNHDAMYWYRQDPGQGLRLIYYSQIVNDFQKGDIAEGYSVSREKKESFPLTVTSAQKNPTAFYLCASMGYSNQPQHFGDGTRLSIL.

CDR3 nucleotide sequence: TGTGCCAGCAGCAAACAGGGAGGACCCAATGAGCAGTTCTTC. It translates to CASSKQGGPNEQFF. This sequence joins TRBV7-6 and TRBJ2-1; either TRBD1 or TRBD2 may fit D (6 bases each). Germline loops: CDR1 SGHVS, CDR2 FNYEAQ. There are 14 residues in the CDR3. V shed 5 bases and J shed 6 bases, with 14 bases lying between them. Complete variable domain (other parts from reference TRBV7-6 and TRBJ2-1): GAGVSQSPRYKVTKRGQDVALRCDPISGHVSLYWYRQALGQGPEFLTYFNYEAQQDKSGLPNDRFSAERPEGSISTLTIQRTEQRDSAMYRCASSKQGGPNEQFFGPGTRLTVL.

This chain joins TRBV10-3 and TRBJ1-1, with TRBD1 as a possible D gene (5 bases). CDR1 and CDR2 (germline): ENHRY, SYGVKD. V was cut by 6 bases and J by 1 base, with 12 bases left in between. The CDR3 covers 14 residues. CDR3 protein: CAISEGRQNTEAFF. CDR3 sequence (DNA): TGTGCCATCAGCGAGGGACGACAGAACACTGAAGCTTTCTTT.

This rearrangement joins TRBV18 to TRBJ2-3; 8 nucleotides match TRBD2. Germline CDR1 is KGHSH and CDR2 is LQKENI. J gave up 2 bases and V 4 bases, and 8 bases lay outside the gene matches. This CDR3 is built from 16 residues. CDR3 in DNA: TGTGCCAGCTCACTAGTAGCGGGGCCGTCCACAGATACGCAGTATTTT. This gives the protein CASSLVAGPSTDTQYF.

V usage is TRBV2 and J usage is TRBJ1-5; D possibly corresponds to TRBD1 (6 bases). The CDR3 has 14 amino acids. Germline assignment: CDR1 SNHLY and CDR2 FYNNEI. V lost 3 bases to trimming and J lost 6 bases, with 12 bases between them. The CDR3 loop reads CASSEARGVQPQHF. DNA of the CDR3: TGTGCCAGCAGTGAGGCCAGGGGAGTTCAGCCCCAGCATTTT.

The V gene is TRBV5-1, the J gene TRBJ1-3; 7 bases map to TRBD1. This CDR3 spans 16 amino acids. The germline V gene encodes CDR1 SGHRS and CDR2 YFSETQ. The ends lost 3 bases at V and 4 bases at J; junction bases unmatched: 10. The CDR3 DNA sequence: TGCGCCAGCAGCTCTGGGACAGTGGCTCCCGGAAACACCATATATTTT. It translates to CASSSGTVAPGNTIYF. The full variable domain, rest sourced from reference TRBV5-1 and TRBJ1-3, is KAGVTQTPRYLIKTRGQQVTLSCSPISGHRSVSWYQQTPGQGLQFLFEYFSETQRNKGNFPGRFSGRQFSNSRSEMNVSTLELGDSALYLCASSSGTVAPGNTIYFGEGSWLTVV.

The chain recombines TRBV6-1 with TRBJ2-5; D is possibly TRBD2 (6 bases). Germline assignment: CDR1 MNHNS and CDR2 SASEGT. The CDR3 consists of 14 residues. Trimming pared 2 bases from V and 5 bases from J, leaving 12 bases between. The CDR3 DNA follows: TGTGCCAGCAGTGAATCACCTCGGGGGGAGACCCAGTACTTC. The encoded protein is CASSESPRGETQYF.

A few counts support this clone. The chain joins TRBV19 to TRBJ1-5, with TRBD1 as a possible D gene (6 bases). With 5 bases removed from V and 0 bases from J, the gap between germline ends came to 14 bases. CDR3 length: 16 amino acids. Per the germline V gene, CDR1 is LNHDA and CDR2 is SQIVND (reference sequence). The CDR3 coding sequence is TGTGCCAGTAGTCGAGAGGGGGTCCTTAGCAATCAGCCCCAGCATTTT. This translates into CASSREGVLSNQPQHF.

The chain joins TRBV18 to TRBJ1-2; D is perhaps TRBD1 (5 bases). The CDR3 covers 15 residues. V was pared by 6 bases and J by 2 bases, with 16 bases between. CDR1 is KGHSH and CDR2 is LQKENI in the germline V gene. The CDR3 spells CASSPGRGRNYGYTF. CDR3 in DNA: TGTGCCAGCTCCCCGGGTAGGGGCCGGAACTATGGCTACACCTTC.

V is TRBV7-2 and J is TRBJ1-3; D is perhaps TRBD1 (6 bases). Trimming stripped 7 bases from V and 0 bases from J, with 13 bases between. Germline-derived CDR1 and CDR2 are SGHTA and FQGNSA. The CDR3 is 15 residues long. The CDR3 DNA sequence: TGTGCCAGCAAAGGACAGATGAGCTCTGGAAACACCATATATTTT. Translating it yields CASKGQMSSGNTIYF. Using reference TRBV7-2 and TRBJ1-3 for the parts outside the CDR3, the full variable domain is GAGVSQSPSNKVTEKGKDVELRCDPISGHTALYWYRQSLGQGLEFLIYFQGNSAPDKSGLPSDRFSAERTGGSVSTLTIQRTQQEDSAVYLCASKGQMSSGNTIYFGEGSWLTVV.

The gene calls are TRBV6-5 and TRBJ2-2; possibly TRBD2 for D (5 bases). Trimming took 0 bases from V and 6 from J, leaving 8 bases between them. The CDR3 contains 14 residues. The germline gives CDR1 MNHEY, CDR2 SVGAGI. DNA of the CDR3: TGTGCCAGCAGTTACTCGAGGGAAGCCGGGGAGCTGTTTTTT. Its protein product is CASSYSREAGELFF.

This chain joins TRBV30 and TRBJ1-2; TRBD1 might be the D (6 bases). The germline V and J ends were trimmed by 1 base and 5 bases, with 11 bases remaining between them. The CDR3 extends over 13 amino acids. Germline-derived CDR1 and CDR2 are GTSNPN and SVGIG (reference sequence). The CDR3 coding sequence is TGTGCCTGGAGTGGGGGAACAGGGTATGGCTACACCTTC. Translating gives CAWSGGTGYGYTF.

The rearrangement joins TRBV7-9 to TRBJ2-2; maybe TRBD2 (5 bases). Per germline, CDR1 SEHNR and CDR2 FQNEAQ (reference sequence). This CDR3 spans 16 amino acids. Between the trimmed V and J ends, which lost 2 bases and 4 bases, there was a span of 14 bases. The CDR3 is CASSLPLAPGTGELFF. As DNA, the CDR3 is TGTGCCAGCAGCTTACCGTTAGCGCCAGGCACCGGGGAGCTGTTTTTT.

The chain joins TRBV23-1 to TRBJ2-7, with a tentative D call TRBD1 (7 bases). TRBV23-1 is labeled an ORF, and its function is uncertain. The V end was cut by 3 bases, the J end by 1 base, with 13 bases between. There are 15 residues in the CDR3. The CDR3 DNA reads TGCGCCAGCAGTCAGCCGCGGGACAGTTCCTACGAGCAGTACTTC. Protein sequence: CASSQPRDSSYEQYF.

V gene TRBV28 combines with J gene TRBJ1-2, with D perhaps matching TRBD1 (5 bases). Trimming left V 5 bases short and J 6 bases short, with 16 bases between. This CDR3 is 14 amino acids long. Germline lookup yields CDR1 MDHEN and CDR2 SYDVKM. The CDR3 spells CASSVEGPSDGYTF. As DNA, the CDR3 is TGTGCCAGCAGTGTCGAGGGGCCGAGCGATGGCTACACCTTC.

The rearrangement joins TRBV4-1 to TRBJ2-2, with D unclear. The V end was cut by 4 bases, the J end by 1 base, with 7 bases between. The germline V gene encodes CDR1 MGHRA and CDR2 YSYEKL. CDR3 size: 14 residues. The CDR3 DNA follows: TGCGCCAGCAGCCTCCAGGTGAACACCGGGGAGCTGTTTTTT. As protein: CASSLQVNTGELFF.

The genes are TRBV28 and TRBJ2-7, with D maybe TRBD1 (6 bases). Germline V CDR1 and CDR2: MDHEN, SYDVKM. V dropped 5 bases and J dropped 1 base, with 18 bases sitting between them. The CDR3 is made up of 16 amino acids. The CDR3 DNA reads TGTGCCAGCAGTACCTCTAGTTGGGGGCAATCCTACGAGCAGTACTTC. This encodes CASSTSSWGQSYEQYF. Full variable domain (rest looked up from reference TRBV28 and TRBJ2-7): DVKVTQSSRYLVKRTGEKVFLECVQDMDHENMFWYRQDPGLGLRLIYFSYDVKMKEKGDIPEGYSVSREKKERFSLILESASTNQTSMYLCASSTSSWGQSYEQYFGPGTRLTVT.

This sequence joins TRBV2 and TRBJ1-5, with 7 bases that match TRBD1. The V gene's germline CDR1 is SNHLY and CDR2 FYNNEI. The junction had 6 bases not matched to a gene; V was cut back by 3 bases and J by 7 bases. The CDR3 loop spans 14 amino acids. The CDR3 bases are TGTGCCAGCAGTGAGACAGGGCGGGGGCAGCCCCAGCATTTT. Translating it yields CASSETGRGQPQHF.

This rearrangement joins TRBV28 to TRBJ2-2, with TRBD2 matching 8 bases. With V trimmed by 6 bases and J by 3 bases, 3 bases remained unmatched. Germline-derived CDR1 and CDR2 are MDHEN and SYDVKM. The CDR3 loop spans 14 amino acids. The CDR3: CASRTSVYTGELFF. As DNA, the CDR3 is TGTGCCAGCAGGACTAGCGTCTACACCGGGGAGCTGTTTTTT.

The gene calls are TRBV19 and TRBJ2-2, with D tentatively TRBD1 or TRBD2 (6 bases each). V was pared by 3 bases and J by 5 bases, with 19 bases between. Germline V gene data show CDR1 as LNHDA and CDR2 as SQIVND (reference sequence). This CDR3 comprises 17 residues. The CDR3 coding sequence is TGTGCCAGTAGTATCTCGTTTTGGGGGGCATCGACCGGGGAGCTGTTTTTT. This gives the protein CASSISFWGASTGELFF.

This rearrangement joins TRBV7-9 to TRBJ2-1; 8 nucleotides agree with TRBD1. J lost 8 bases, V lost 5 bases, and 14 bases had no gene match. Looked up from germline, CDR1 is SEHNR and CDR2 is FQNEAQ (reference sequence). The CDR3 runs 16 residues. The CDR3 nucleotides are TGTGCCAGCAGCCCTCTAGACAGGGGCAGAGGCGATGAGCAGTTCTTC. It encodes CASSPLDRGRGDEQFF.

This chain connects TRBV6-5 to TRBJ2-7; D is unresolved. The ends were cut back, 0 bases at V and 4 bases at J, with 13 bases in the middle. This CDR3 region has 15 residues. Germline CDR1 reads MNHEY; CDR2 reads SVGAGI. CDR3 sequence (DNA): TGTGCCAGCAGTTACTCGAGTGACGGATCTTACGAGCAGTACTTC. The encoded protein is CASSYSSDGSYEQYF.

This clone was seen once. This chain connects TRBV15 to TRBJ1-5; weak D call: TRBD1 (5 bases). This CDR3 contains 15 residues. The germline gives CDR1 LNHNV, CDR2 YYDKDF (reference sequence). V dropped 0 bases and J dropped 6 bases, with 12 bases sitting between them. The CDR3 nucleotides read TGTGCCACCAGCAGAGATGGGGCCCGGGGTCAGCCCCAGCATTTT. This encodes CATSRDGARGQPQHF.

The chain employs TRBV5-1 and TRBJ2-1; no firm D call. CDR1 SGHRS and CDR2 YFSETQ come from the germline V gene. The CDR3 is 13 amino acids. The germline V and J ends were trimmed by 7 bases and 4 bases, with 12 bases remaining between them. CDR3 protein: CASQYLQYNEQFF. The DNA for the CDR3 is TGCGCCAGCCAATACCTGCAGTACAATGAGCAGTTCTTC. Supplemented by reference TRBV5-1 and TRBJ2-1, the full variable domain reads KAGVTQTPRYLIKTRGQQVTLSCSPISGHRSVSWYQQTPGQGLQFLFEYFSETQRNKGNFPGRFSGRQFSNSRSEMNVSTLELGDSALYLCASQYLQYNEQFFGPGTRLTVL.

The J gene is TRBJ1-6, the V gene TRBV5-1; D ambiguous. Looked up from germline, CDR1 is SGHRS and CDR2 is YFSETQ. V was clipped by 4 bases and J by 7 bases, with 18 bases between them. The CDR3 consists of 16 residues. DNA of the CDR3: TGCGCCAGCAGCCCCCAACTCCGGGGTGGAAATTCACCCCTCCACTTT. The encoded protein is CASSPQLRGGNSPLHF.

V gene TRBV9 combines with J gene TRBJ1-1, with TRBD1 matching over 9 bases. V was pared by 6 bases and J by 5 bases, with 8 bases of the junction left unmatched. The CDR3 runs to 14 residues. The germline V gene encodes CDR1 SGDLS and CDR2 YYNGEE. The CDR3 sequence is CASNHGQGRTEAFF. CDR3 nucleotides: TGTGCCAGCAACCACGGACAGGGGCGAACTGAAGCTTTCTTT.